A selection of T cell receptor beta chains follows, all from one sample in a study of neurological immune-mediated disorders. TCRdb reanalysed the 5' RACE reads using MiXCR and keeps one entry per CDR3 protein. The profile shows about 79,000 distinct CDR3 sequences, 13% to 15% of them singletons. What was sequenced was PBMCs. Receptors originate from a woman aged 50 to 65 in good health. The CDR3 runs from the conserved cysteine through the conserved F or W. The D gene is left open where the match is weak. The size field is filled for only some rows; it gives once, few, many or a size class.

CDR3aa,CDR3nt,abundance,j_gene,v_gene,d_gene
CASSRTLNTEAFF,TGTGCCAGCAGTCGGACACTGAACACTGAAGCTTTCTTT,many,TRBJ1-1,TRBV6-5,NA
CASRVTGDPTGELFF,TGCGCCAGCAGGGTGACAGGGGACCCCACCGGGGAGCTGTTTTTT,many,TRBJ2-2,TRBV5-1,TRBD1
CSARIVGETQYF,TGCAGTGCTAGGATTGTTGGGGAGACCCAGTACTTC,many,TRBJ2-5,TRBV20-1,NA
CASSRTGGRETQYF,TGTGCCAGCAGCCGGACAGGGGGCAGGGAGACCCAGTACTTC,many,TRBJ2-5,TRBV7-3,TRBD1
CAIRQGESKDTEAFF,TGTGCCATCAGACAAGGTGAATCCAAGGACACCGAAGCTTTCTTT,NA,TRBJ1-1,TRBV10-3,NA
CSVRENRDLQFF,TGCAGCGTTCGAGAAAACCGGGACTTGCAGTTCTTC,many,TRBJ2-1,TRBV29-1,NA
CASSYGTSGTETQYF,TGCGCCAGCAGCTACGGGACTAGCGGCACGGAGACCCAGTACTTC,NA,TRBJ2-5,TRBV5-1,TRBD2
CASSSGGGIKTQYF,TGTGCCAGCAGTAGCGGGGGGGGGATAAAGACCCAGTACTTC,many,TRBJ2-5,TRBV12-3/TRBV12-4,TRBD2
CASSVGQTSGPEAFFGQGTGELFF,NA,NA,TRBJ2-2,TRBV5-1,NA
CASSQGLAGTSSYNEQFF,TGTGCCAGCAGCCAAGGGCTAGCGGGAACCAGCTCCTACAATGAGCAGTTCTTC,many,TRBJ2-1,TRBV3-1,TRBD2
CASRSNGDPEAFF,TGTGCCAGCAGAAGTAATGGGGACCCTGAAGCTTTCTTT,many,TRBJ1-1,TRBV5-5,NA
CARRRAGELGEQFF,TGTGCCAGACGCCGAGCGGGAGAGTTAGGTGAGCAGTTCTTC,many,TRBJ2-1,TRBV7-2,TRBD2
CASSQDSRTGFNSPLHF,TGTGCCAGCAGCCAAGATTCCAGGACAGGGTTCAATTCACCCCTCCACTTT,NA,TRBJ1-6,TRBV4-2,TRBD1
CASSLALAGAEQYF,TGCGCCAGCAGCTTGGCCTTGGCGGGGGCCGAGCAGTACTTC,NA,TRBJ2-7,TRBV5-1,NA
CASSFDPLGSGGQFF,TGCGCCAGCAGCTTCGACCCCCTAGGATCTGGGGGGCAGTTCTTC,NA,TRBJ2-1,TRBV5-1,NA
CASSLSGAPPTNTEAFF,TGTGCCAGCAGTTTGAGTGGGGCACCACCTACGAACACTGAAGCTTTCTTT,many,TRBJ1-1,TRBV12-3/TRBV12-4,NA
CASSPDANSGNTIYF,TGCGCCAGCAGCCCGGACGCCAACTCTGGAAACACCATATATTTT,few,TRBJ1-3,TRBV5-1,NA
CASSAGGASYGYTF,TGCGCCAGCAGCGCCGGCGGAGCAAGCTATGGCTACACCTTC,many,TRBJ1-2,TRBV5-1,NA
CASSPTGISGNTIYF,TGTGCCAGCTCACCGACAGGGATCTCTGGAAACACCATATATTTT,NA,TRBJ1-3,TRBV18,TRBD1
CASSSSVGLGQPQHF,TGTGCCAGCAGTTCGAGTGTAGGGTTGGGTCAGCCCCAGCATTTT,many,TRBJ1-5,TRBV12-3/TRBV12-4,NA
CASASGERWKAFF,TGTGCCAGCGCTTCGGGAGAGAGGTGGAAAGCTTTCTTT,NA,TRBJ1-1,TRBV12-3/TRBV12-4,NA
CASSHSDGYTF,TGTGCCAGCAGTCACAGCGATGGCTACACCTTC,NA,TRBJ1-2,TRBV28,NA
CASSQSRDTQYF,TGTGCCAGCAGCCAAAGTCGAGATACGCAGTATTTT,many,TRBJ2-3,TRBV3-1,NA
CASSLVAGGNEQFF,TGTGCCAGCAGCTTGGTGGCAGGGGGAAATGAGCAGTTCTTC,many,TRBJ2-1,TRBV5-5,TRBD1